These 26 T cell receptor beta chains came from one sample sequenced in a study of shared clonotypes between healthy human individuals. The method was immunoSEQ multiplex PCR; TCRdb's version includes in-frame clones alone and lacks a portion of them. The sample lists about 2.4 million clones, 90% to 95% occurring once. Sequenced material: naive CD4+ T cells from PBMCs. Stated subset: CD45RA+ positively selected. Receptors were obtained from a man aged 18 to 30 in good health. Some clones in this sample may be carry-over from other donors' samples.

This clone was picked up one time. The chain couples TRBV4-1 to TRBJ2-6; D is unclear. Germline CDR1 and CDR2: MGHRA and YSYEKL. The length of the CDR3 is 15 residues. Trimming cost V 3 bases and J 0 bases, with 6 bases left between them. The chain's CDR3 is CASSHPNSGANVLTF. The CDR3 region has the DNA TGCGCCAGCAGCCACCCGAACTCTGGGGCCAACGTCCTGACTTTC.

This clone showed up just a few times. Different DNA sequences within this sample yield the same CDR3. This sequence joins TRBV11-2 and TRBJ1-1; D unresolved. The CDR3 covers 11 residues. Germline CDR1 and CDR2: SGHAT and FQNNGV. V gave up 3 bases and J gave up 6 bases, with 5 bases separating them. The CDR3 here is CASSLGPEAFF. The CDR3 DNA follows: TGTGCCAGCAGCTTGGGCCCTGAAGCTTTCTTT. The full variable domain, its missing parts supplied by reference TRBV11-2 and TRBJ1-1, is EAGVAQSPRYKIIEKRQSVAFWCNPISGHATLYWYQQILGQGPKLLIQFQNNGVVDDSQLPKDRFSAERLKGVDSTLKIQPAKLEDSAVYLCASSLGPEAFFGQGTRLTVV.

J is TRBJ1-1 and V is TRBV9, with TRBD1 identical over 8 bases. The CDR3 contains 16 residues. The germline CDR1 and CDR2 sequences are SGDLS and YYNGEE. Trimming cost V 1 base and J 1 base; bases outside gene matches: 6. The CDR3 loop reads CASSVSDRVSNTEAFF. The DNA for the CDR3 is TGTGCCAGCAGCGTATCGGACAGGGTATCGAACACTGAAGCTTTCTTT.

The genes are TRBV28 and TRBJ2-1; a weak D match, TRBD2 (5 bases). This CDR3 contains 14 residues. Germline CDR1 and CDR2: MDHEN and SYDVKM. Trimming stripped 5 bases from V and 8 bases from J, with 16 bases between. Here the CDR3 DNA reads TGTGCCAGCAGTACCCCCCCGGGGAGCGATGAGCAGTTCTTC. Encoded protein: CASSTPPGSDEQFF.

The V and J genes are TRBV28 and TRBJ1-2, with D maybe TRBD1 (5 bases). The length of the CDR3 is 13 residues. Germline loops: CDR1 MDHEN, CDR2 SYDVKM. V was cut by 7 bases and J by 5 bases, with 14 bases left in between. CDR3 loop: CASTGGGRYGYTF. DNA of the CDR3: TGTGCCAGCACCGGGGGGGGACGGTATGGCTACACCTTC.

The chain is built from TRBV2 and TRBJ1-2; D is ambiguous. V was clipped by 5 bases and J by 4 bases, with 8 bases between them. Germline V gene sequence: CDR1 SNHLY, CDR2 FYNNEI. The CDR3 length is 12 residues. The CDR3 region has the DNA TGTGCCAGCAGTCGGACGGGCTATGGCTACACCTTC. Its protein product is CASSRTGYGYTF.

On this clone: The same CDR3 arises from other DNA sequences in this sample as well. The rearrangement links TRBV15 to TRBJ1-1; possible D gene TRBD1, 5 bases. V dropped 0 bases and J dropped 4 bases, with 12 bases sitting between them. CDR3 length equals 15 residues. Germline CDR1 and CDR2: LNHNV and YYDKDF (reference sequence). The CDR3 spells CATSRDRGVATEAFF. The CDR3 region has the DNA TGTGCCACCAGCAGAGATCGGGGGGTGGCCACTGAAGCTTTCTTT.

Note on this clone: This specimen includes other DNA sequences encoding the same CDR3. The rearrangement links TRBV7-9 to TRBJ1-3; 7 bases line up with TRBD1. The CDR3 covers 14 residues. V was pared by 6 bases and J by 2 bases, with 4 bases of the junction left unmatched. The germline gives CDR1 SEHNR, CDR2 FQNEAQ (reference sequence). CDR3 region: CASSQTGPGNTIYF. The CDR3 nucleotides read TGTGCCAGCAGTCAGACAGGGCCTGGAAACACCATATATTTT.

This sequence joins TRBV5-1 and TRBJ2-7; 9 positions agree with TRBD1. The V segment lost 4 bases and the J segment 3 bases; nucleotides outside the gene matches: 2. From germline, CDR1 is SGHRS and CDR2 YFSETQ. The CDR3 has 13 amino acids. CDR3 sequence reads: CASSTDRGYEQYF. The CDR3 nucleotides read TGCGCCAGCAGCACGGACAGGGGCTACGAGCAGTACTTC.

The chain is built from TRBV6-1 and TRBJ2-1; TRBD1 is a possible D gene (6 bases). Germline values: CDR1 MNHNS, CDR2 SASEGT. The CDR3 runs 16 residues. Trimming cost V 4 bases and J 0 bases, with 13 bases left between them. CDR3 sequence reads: CASSGWGPSSYNEQFF. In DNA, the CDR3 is TGTGCCAGCAGTGGTTGGGGGCCGAGCTCCTACAATGAGCAGTTCTTC.

The CDR3 nucleotides are TGTGCCAGCAGCTTAAGGGCTAGCGGGTTAGCCAAAAACATTCAGTACTTC. Its protein is CASSLRASGLAKNIQYF. The rearrangement uses TRBV7-2 and TRBJ2-4; 8 positions match TRBD2. This CDR3 is built from 17 residues. The ends lost 2 bases at V and 0 bases at J; junction bases unmatched: 6. CDR1 and CDR2 from the germline V gene are SGHTA and FQGNSA.

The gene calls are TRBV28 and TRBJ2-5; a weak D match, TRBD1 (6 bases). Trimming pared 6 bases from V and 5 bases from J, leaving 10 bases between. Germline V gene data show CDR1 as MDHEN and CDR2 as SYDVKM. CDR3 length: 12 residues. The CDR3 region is CASRKQGETQYF. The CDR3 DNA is TGTGCCAGCAGAAAGCAGGGGGAGACCCAGTACTTC. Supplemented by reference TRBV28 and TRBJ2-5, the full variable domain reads DVKVTQSSRYLVKRTGEKVFLECVQDMDHENMFWYRQDPGLGLRLIYFSYDVKMKEKGDIPEGYSVSREKKERFSLILESASTNQTSMYLCASRKQGETQYFGPGTRLLVL.

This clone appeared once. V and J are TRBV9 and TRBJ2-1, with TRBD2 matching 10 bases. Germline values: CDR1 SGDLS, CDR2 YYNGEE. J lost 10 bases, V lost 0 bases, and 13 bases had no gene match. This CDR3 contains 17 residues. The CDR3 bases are TGTGCCAGCAGCGTAGTTGCGGCTAGCGGGAGCCGAGGGGAGCAGTTCTTC. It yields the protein CASSVVAASGSRGEQFF.

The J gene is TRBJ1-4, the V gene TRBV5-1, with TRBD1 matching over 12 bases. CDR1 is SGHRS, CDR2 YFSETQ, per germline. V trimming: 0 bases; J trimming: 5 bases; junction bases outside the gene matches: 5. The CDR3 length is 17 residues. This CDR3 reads CASSLAGTGGGNEKLFF. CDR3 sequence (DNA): TGCGCCAGCAGCTTGGCCGGGACAGGGGGCGGAAATGAAAAACTGTTTTTT.

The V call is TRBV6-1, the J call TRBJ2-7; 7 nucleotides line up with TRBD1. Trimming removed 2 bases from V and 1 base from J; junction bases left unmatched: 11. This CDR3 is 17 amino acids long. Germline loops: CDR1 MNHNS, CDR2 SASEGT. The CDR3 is CASSETPSPGQSYEQYF. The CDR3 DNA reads TGTGCCAGCAGTGAAACCCCATCCCCGGGACAGTCCTACGAGCAGTACTTC.

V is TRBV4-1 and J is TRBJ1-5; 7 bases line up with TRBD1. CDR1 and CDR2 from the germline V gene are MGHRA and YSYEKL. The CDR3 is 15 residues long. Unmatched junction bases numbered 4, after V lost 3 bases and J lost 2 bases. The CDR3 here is CASSQGTARNQPQHF. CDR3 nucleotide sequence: TGCGCCAGCAGCCAGGGGACAGCCCGCAATCAGCCCCAGCATTTT.

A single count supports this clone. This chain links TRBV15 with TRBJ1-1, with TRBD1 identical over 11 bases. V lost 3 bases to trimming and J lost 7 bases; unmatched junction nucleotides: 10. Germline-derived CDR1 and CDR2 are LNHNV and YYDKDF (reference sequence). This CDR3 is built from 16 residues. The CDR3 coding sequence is TGTGCCACCAGCAGGGACAGGGGGCTAATCCCCCTTGAAGCTTTCTTT. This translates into CATSRDRGLIPLEAFF.

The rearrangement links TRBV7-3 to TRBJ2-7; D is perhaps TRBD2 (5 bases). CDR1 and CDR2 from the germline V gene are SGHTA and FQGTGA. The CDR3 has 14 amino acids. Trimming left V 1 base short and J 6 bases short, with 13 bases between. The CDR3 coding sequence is TGTGCCAGCAGCTTAATAGGCGGGTTTTCCGAGCAGTACTTC. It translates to CASSLIGGFSEQYF.

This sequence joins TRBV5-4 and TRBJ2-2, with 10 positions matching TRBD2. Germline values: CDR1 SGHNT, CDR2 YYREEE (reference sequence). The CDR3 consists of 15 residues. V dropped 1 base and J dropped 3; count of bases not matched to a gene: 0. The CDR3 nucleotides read TGTGCCAGCAGCTTGCTAGCGGGAGACACCGGGGAGCTGTTTTTT. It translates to CASSLLAGDTGELFF.

The DNA of the CDR3 is TGTGCCAGCAGTGATCCGGGACAGGGCAATCAGCCCCAGCATTTT. Its translation: CASSDPGQGNQPQHF. The gene calls are TRBV6-6 and TRBJ1-5; 8 nucleotides align to TRBD1. This CDR3 has 15 amino acids. Trimming cost V 5 bases and J 2 bases; bases outside gene matches: 5. Germline CDR1 reads MNHNY; CDR2 reads SVGAGI (reference sequence).

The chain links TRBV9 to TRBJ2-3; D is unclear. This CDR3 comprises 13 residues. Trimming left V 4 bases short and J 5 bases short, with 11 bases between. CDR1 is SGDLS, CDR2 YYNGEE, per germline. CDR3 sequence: CASSPRALDTQYF. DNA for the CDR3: TGTGCCAGCAGCCCTCGGGCTTTAGATACGCAGTATTTT.

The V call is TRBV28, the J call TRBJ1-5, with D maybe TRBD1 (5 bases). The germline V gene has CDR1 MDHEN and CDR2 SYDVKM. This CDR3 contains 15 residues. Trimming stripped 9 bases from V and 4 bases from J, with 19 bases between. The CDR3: CASTEAGRQNQPQHF. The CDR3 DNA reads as TGTGCCAGTACTGAGGCAGGGCGCCAGAATCAGCCCCAGCATTTT. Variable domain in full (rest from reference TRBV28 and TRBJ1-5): DVKVTQSSRYLVKRTGEKVFLECVQDMDHENMFWYRQDPGLGLRLIYFSYDVKMKEKGDIPEGYSVSREKKERFSLILESASTNQTSMYLCASTEAGRQNQPQHFGDGTRLSIL.

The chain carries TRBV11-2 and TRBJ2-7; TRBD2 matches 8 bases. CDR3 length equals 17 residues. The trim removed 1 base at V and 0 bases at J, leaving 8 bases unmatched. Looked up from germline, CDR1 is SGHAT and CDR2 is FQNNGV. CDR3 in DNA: TGTGCCAGCAGCTTAGTCCTTCGACTAGCGAGCTCCTACGAGCAGTACTTC. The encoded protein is CASSLVLRLASSYEQYF.

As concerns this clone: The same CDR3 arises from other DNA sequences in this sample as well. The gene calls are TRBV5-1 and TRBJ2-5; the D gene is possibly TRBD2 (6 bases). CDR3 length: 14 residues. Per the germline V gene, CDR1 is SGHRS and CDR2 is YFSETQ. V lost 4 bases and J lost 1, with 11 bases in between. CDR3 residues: CASSPGATQETQYF. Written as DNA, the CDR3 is TGCGCCAGCAGCCCGGGAGCAACCCAAGAGACCCAGTACTTC.

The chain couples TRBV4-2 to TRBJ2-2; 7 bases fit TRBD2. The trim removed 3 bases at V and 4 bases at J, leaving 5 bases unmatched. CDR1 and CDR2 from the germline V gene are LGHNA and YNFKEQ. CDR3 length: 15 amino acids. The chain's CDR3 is CASSQVGRSTGELFF. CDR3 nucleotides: TGTGCCAGCAGCCAGGTCGGGAGGAGCACCGGGGAGCTGTTTTTT.

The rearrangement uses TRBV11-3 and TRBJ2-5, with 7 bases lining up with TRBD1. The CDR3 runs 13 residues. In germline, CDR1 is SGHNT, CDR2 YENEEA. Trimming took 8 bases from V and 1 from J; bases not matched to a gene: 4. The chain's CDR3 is CASSDRVQETQYF. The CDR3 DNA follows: TGTGCCAGCTCCGACAGGGTCCAAGAGACCCAGTACTTC.